This T cell receptor beta chain was obtained from a study of PD-1 blockade in mismatch repair-deficient tumors. Study-wide findings and caveats: Rapid post-treatment expansion, then contraction, generally preceding radiologic response, marked tumor-resident clones.

Points on this clone: Its antigen is still unknown.

The data were produced by immunoSEQ multiplex PCR, yet TCRdb's version contains in-frame clones alone and is incomplete. Of approximately 110,000 clones in the sample, roughly 80% were seen once. V gave up 0 bases and J gave up 7 bases, with 16 bases separating them. The CDR3 sequence is 15 residues long. Germline V gene lookup returns CDR1 SGHRS and CDR2 YFSETQ. This specimen was peripheral blood, taken roughly 13 months after starting pembrolizumab. The chain couples TRBV5-1 to TRBJ1-1, with a tentative D call TRBD1 (5 bases). This TCR was recovered from an adult with mismatch repair-deficient cancer. DNA of the CDR3: TGCGCCAGCAGCTTGGTGAGTGGGGACTTAGTTGAAGCTTTCTTT. Translated, it gives CASSLVSGDLVEAFF.